Shown below are 11 T cell receptor beta chains from a single sample sequenced in a study of blood T cell repertoires in COVID-19. Sequencing was performed with immunoSEQ multiplex PCR; in TCRdb, only in-frame clones are kept and a portion is missing. The table includes 25,000 to 30,000 clones, 89% detected once. Sequenced material: peripheral blood. The receptors derive from a human donor in a cohort sampled during active COVID-19.

The V and J genes are TRBV6-5 and TRBJ1-1; D is possibly TRBD1 (5 bases). The CDR3 is 14 amino acids. Germline V gives CDR1 MNHEY, CDR2 SVGAGI. Trimming left V 6 bases short and J 3 bases short, with 14 bases between. The CDR3 nucleotides are TGTGCCAGCAGCATACAGGTTTGGGACACTGAAGCTTTCTTT. This translates into CASSIQVWDTEAFF.

The gene calls are TRBV3-1 (or the pseudogene TRBV3-2) and TRBJ2-3; 8 bases map to TRBD2. Germline V gene data show CDR1 as LGHDT and CDR2 as YNNKEL (reference sequence). The J segment lost 6 bases and the V segment lost 0 bases, leaving 11 bases of the junction unmatched. The CDR3 covers 17 residues. Here the CDR3 reads CASSQDGLRAGADTQYF. In DNA form, the CDR3 reads TGTGCCAGCAGCCAAGATGGGTTAAGAGCGGGGGCGGATACGCAGTATTTT.

The gene calls are TRBV27 and TRBJ2-7; TRBD1 might be the D (5 bases). Germline V lookup: CDR1 MNHEY, CDR2 SMNVEV (reference sequence). V dropped 9 bases and J dropped 3 bases, with 12 bases sitting between them. The CDR3 extends over 12 amino acids. CDR3 DNA sequence: TGTGCCAGTCAGCAGGGTAGCTACGAGCAGTACTTC. Protein product: CASQQGSYEQYF.

The chain links TRBV3-1 (or the pseudogene TRBV3-2) to TRBJ2-1, with a tentative D call TRBD2 (6 bases). V lost 1 base and J lost 7, with 8 bases in between. The CDR3 contains 13 residues. Germline CDR1 is LGHDT and CDR2 is YNNKEL (reference sequence). As DNA, the CDR3 is TGTGCCAGCAGCCAAGGGGGGGTAAATGAGCAGTTCTTC. This codes for CASSQGGVNEQFF.

In this sample, this clone turned up a few times. CDR3: CSASEVTEAFF. The DNA for the CDR3 is TGCAGTGCTAGCGAGGTCACTGAAGCTTTCTTT. The chain employs TRBV20-1 and TRBJ1-1, with D unclear. CDR3 length equals 11 residues. V gave up 3 bases and J gave up 4 bases, with 6 bases separating them. Germline CDR1 reads DFQATT; CDR2 reads SNEGSKA (reference sequence).

This clone was counted a few times. This chain links TRBV19 with TRBJ1-5; D is possibly TRBD1 (5 bases). This CDR3 region has 14 residues. Germline CDR1 LNHDA, CDR2 SQIVND (reference sequence). Deletions cut 0 bases from V and 4 bases from J, with 7 bases between. The CDR3 spells CASSIEDTNQPQHF. The CDR3 DNA is TGTGCCAGTAGTATAGAGGACACTAATCAGCCCCAGCATTTT.

The chain joins TRBV6-5 to TRBJ1-5; weak D call: TRBD1 (6 bases). CDR1 and CDR2 (germline): MNHEY, SVGAGI. With 4 bases removed from V and 1 base from J, the gap between germline ends came to 8 bases. The CDR3 length is 14 residues. The CDR3 DNA reads TGTGCCAGCAGTTTAGGACAGAGCAATCAGCCCCAGCATTTT. This sequence encodes CASSLGQSNQPQHF.

This clone appeared a few times. The chain recombines TRBV7-9 with TRBJ1-3; the D gene is possibly TRBD1 (5 bases). This CDR3 comprises 16 residues. Germline V gene data show CDR1 as SEHNR and CDR2 as FQNEAQ (reference sequence). Deletions cut 1 base from V and 4 bases from J, with 14 bases between. The CDR3 protein is CASSLESAGQGNTIYF. The CDR3 coding sequence is TGTGCCAGCAGCTTAGAAAGTGCAGGGCAAGGAAACACCATATATTTT. The full variable domain, its missing parts supplied by reference TRBV7-9 and TRBJ1-3, is DTGVSQNPRHKITKRGQNVTFRCDPISEHNRLYWYRQTLGQGPEFLTYFQNEAQLEKSRLLSDRFSAERPKGSFSTLEIQRTEQGDSAMYLCASSLESAGQGNTIYFGEGSWLTVV.

The chain joins TRBV7-9 to TRBJ2-7, with a weak D call TRBD1 (6 bases). Trimming shortened V by 1 base and J by 7 bases, and 14 bases separated the two germline ends. Germline values: CDR1 SEHNR, CDR2 FQNEAQ (reference sequence). The CDR3 totals 14 residues. This CDR3 reads CASSLEEQGREQYF. The DNA for the CDR3 is TGTGCCAGCAGCTTAGAGGAACAGGGAAGAGAGCAGTACTTC.

This chain joins TRBV4-3 and TRBJ2-7; 8 bases line up with TRBD2. Germline V lookup: CDR1 LGHNA, CDR2 YSLEER. V shed 3 bases, J shed 2 bases, and the junction held 9 bases outside the gene matches. The CDR3 loop spans 16 amino acids. The CDR3 here is CASSHRSGGNPYEQYF. The CDR3 coding sequence is TGCGCCAGCAGCCACCGCTCGGGGGGGAACCCCTACGAGCAGTACTTC.

The V gene is TRBV15, the J gene TRBJ1-2, with D unresolved. This CDR3 spans 13 amino acids. Per the germline V gene, CDR1 is LNHNV and CDR2 is YYDKDF (reference sequence). Trimming took 6 bases from V and 1 from J, leaving 9 bases between them. The CDR3 coding sequence is TGTGCCACCAGGCCGAGGCTTAACTATGGCTACACCTTC. Its translation is CATRPRLNYGYTF.